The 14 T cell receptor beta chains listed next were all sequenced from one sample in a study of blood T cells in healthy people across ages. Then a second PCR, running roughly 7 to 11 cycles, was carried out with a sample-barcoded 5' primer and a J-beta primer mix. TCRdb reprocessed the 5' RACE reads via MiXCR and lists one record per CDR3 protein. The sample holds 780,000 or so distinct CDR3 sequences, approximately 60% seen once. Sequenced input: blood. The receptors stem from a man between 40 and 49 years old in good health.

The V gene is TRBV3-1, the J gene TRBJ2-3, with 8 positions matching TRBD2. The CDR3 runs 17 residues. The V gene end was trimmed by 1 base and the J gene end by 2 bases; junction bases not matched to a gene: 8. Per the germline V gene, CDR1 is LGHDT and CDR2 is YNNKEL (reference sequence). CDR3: CASSQASLAGTTDTQYF. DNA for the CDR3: TGTGCCAGCAGCCAAGCCTCCTTAGCGGGGACCACAGATACGCAGTATTTT.

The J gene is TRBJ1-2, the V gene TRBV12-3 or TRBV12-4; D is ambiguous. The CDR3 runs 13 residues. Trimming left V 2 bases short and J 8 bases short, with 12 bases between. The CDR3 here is CASSLSSSWGYTF. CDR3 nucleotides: TGTGCCAGCAGTTTAAGTTCCAGTTGGGGCTACACCTTC.

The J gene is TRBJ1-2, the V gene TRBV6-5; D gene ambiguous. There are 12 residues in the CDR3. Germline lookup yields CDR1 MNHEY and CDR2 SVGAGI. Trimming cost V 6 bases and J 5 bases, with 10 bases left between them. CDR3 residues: CASSPRRYGYTF. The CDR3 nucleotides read TGTGCCAGCAGCCCACGCCGGTATGGCTACACCTTC.

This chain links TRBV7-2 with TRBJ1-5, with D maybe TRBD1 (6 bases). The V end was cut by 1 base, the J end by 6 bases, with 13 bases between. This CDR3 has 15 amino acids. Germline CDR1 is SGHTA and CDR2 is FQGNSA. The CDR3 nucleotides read TGTGCCAGCAGCTTAGTGGCAGGGGCCGGTCAGCCCCAGCATTTT. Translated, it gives CASSLVAGAGQPQHF.

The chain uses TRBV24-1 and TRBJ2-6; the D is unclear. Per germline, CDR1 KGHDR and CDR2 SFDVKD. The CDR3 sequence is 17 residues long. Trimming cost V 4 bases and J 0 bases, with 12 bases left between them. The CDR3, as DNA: TGTGCCACCAGTGACCACCTTATGGCCTCTGGGGCCAACGTCCTGACTTTC. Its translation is CATSDHLMASGANVLTF.

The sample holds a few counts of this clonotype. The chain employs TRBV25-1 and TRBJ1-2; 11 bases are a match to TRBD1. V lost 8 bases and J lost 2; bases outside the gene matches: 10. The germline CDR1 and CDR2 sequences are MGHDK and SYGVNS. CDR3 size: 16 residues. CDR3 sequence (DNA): TGTGCCAGCCTTGGGACAGGGGGGAAAAAGAACTATGGCTACACCTTC. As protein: CASLGTGGKKNYGYTF.

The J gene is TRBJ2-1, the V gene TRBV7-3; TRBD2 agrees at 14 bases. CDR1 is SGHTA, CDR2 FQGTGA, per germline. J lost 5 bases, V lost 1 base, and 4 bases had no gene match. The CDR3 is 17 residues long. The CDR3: CASSLRLAGGTNNEQFF. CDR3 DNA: TGTGCCAGCAGCTTAAGACTAGCGGGGGGGACTAACAATGAGCAGTTCTTC.

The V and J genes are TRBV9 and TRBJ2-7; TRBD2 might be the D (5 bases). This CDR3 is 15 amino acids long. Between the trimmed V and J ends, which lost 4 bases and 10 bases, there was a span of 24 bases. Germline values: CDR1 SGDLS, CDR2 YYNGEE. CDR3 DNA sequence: TGTGCCAGCAGCCCCCGAGGGAGTGGATCGGGTCCCCAGTACTTC. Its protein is CASSPRGSGSGPQYF.

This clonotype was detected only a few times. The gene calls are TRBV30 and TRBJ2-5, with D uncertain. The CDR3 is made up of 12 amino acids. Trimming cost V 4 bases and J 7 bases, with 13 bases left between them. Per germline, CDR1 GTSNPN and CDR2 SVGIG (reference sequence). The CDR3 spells CAWTRLLGTQYF. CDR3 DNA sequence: TGTGCCTGGACGCGGCTGCTGGGGACCCAGTACTTC.

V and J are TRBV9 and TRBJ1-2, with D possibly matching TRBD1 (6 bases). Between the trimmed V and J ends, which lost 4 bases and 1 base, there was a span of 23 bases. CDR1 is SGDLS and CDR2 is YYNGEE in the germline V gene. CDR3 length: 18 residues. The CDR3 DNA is TGTGCCAGCAGCCCCCGACTGAAGGGGGATATCTATAACTATGGCTACACCTTC. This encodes CASSPRLKGDIYNYGYTF.

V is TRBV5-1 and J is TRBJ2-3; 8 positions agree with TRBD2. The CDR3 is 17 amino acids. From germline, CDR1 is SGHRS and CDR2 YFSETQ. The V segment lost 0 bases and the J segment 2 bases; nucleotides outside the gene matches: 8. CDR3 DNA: TGCGCCAGCAGCTTGGCCCCTAGAGCGGGGGCCACAGATACGCAGTATTTT. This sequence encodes CASSLAPRAGATDTQYF. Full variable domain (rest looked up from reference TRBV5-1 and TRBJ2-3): KAGVTQTPRYLIKTRGQQVTLSCSPISGHRSVSWYQQTPGQGLQFLFEYFSETQRNKGNFPGRFSGRQFSNSRSEMNVSTLELGDSALYLCASSLAPRAGATDTQYFGPGTRLTVL.

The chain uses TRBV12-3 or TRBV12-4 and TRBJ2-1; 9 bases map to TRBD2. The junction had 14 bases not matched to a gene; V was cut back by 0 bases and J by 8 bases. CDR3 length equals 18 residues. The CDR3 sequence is CASSLAQGVVAGVDEQFF. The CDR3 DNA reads TGTGCCAGCAGTTTAGCACAAGGTGTGGTAGCGGGAGTTGATGAGCAGTTCTTC.

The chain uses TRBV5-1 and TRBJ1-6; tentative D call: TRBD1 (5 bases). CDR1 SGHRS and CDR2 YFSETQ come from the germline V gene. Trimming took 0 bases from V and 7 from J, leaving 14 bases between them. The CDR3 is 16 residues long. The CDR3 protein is CASSLEAGLANSPLHF. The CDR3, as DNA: TGCGCCAGCAGCTTGGAGGCAGGGTTGGCCAATTCACCCCTCCACTTT.

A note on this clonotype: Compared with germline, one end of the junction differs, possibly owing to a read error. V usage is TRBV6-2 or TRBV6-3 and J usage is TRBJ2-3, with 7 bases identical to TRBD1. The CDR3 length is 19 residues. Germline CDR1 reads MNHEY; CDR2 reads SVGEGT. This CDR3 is CASRWGTVDQHKNTETQYF. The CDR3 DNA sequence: TGTGCCAGCAGATGGGGGACAGTCGACCAGCATAAAAACACAGAGACGCAGTATTTT.